This T cell receptor (beta chain) came from a study of cytomegalovirus exposure and HLA in healthy donors. Turning to the study itself: There were under 130 million unique TCR beta sequences, drawn from roughly 200 million T cells, in an earlier analysis. Genotyping of nearly 400 donors showed that around 85% belonged to the Caucasian-associated ancestry cluster. Study conclusions and caveats: Reported findings show TCR beta sequences accurately forecast HLA-A and HLA-B alleles in most subjects.

The germline V gene encodes CDR1 LNHDA and CDR2 SQIVND (reference sequence). The CDR3 extends over 14 amino acids. V gave up 7 bases and J gave up 1 base, with 14 bases separating them. The donors, nominally healthy at sampling, likely had unrecorded immune exposures. The count of this clone is one. The antigen is undetermined. The primer mix had 60 Vbeta and 13 Jbeta primers. Assay used: immunoSEQ multiplex PCR; TCRdb lists only in-frame clones, some missing. The sample lists approximately 140,000 clones, 70% to 90% occurring once. The chain recombines TRBV19 with TRBJ2-7; D is possibly TRBD2 (5 bases). The sequenced sample consisted of PBMCs. The origin of this receptor is a boy aged 10-17 years in good health and CMV-seronegative. CDR3 amino acids: CASNSRTSSYEQYF. Here the CDR3 DNA reads TGTGCCAGTAATTCCCGGACTTCTTCCTACGAGCAGTACTTC.